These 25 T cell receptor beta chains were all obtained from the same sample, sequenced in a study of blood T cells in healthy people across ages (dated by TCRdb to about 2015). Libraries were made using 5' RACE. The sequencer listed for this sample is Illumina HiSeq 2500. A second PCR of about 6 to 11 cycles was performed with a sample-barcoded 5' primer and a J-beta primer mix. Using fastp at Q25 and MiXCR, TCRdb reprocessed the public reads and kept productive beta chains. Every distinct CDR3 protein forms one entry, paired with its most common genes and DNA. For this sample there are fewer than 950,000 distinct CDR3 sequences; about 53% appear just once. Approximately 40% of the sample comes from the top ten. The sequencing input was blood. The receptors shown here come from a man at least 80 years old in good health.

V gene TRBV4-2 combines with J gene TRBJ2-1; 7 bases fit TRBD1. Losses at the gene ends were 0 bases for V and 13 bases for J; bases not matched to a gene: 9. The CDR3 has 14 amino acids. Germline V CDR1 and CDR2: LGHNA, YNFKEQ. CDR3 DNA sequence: TGTGCCAGCAGCCAAGAAGGGCTTAAGGGGGCCCAGTTCTTC. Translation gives CASSQEGLKGAQFF.

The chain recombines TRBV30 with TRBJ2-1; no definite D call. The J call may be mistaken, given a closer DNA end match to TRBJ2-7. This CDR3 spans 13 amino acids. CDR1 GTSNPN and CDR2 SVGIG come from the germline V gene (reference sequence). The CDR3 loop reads CAWSSQPGYEQYF. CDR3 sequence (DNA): TGTGCCTGGAGTAGTCAACCCGGGTACGAGCAGTACTTC.

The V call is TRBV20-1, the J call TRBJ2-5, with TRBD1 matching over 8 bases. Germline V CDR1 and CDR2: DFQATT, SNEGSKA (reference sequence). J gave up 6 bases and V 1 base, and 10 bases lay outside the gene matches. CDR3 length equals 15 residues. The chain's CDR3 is CSARAPGQATKTQYF. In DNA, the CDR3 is TGCAGTGCTAGAGCACCGGGACAGGCCACGAAGACCCAGTACTTC.

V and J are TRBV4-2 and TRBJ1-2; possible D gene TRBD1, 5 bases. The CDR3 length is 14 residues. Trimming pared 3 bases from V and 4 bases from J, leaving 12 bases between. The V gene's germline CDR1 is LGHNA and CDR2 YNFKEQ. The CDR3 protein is CASSQDPDSYGYTF. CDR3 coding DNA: TGTGCCAGCAGCCAGGACCCCGACAGCTATGGCTACACCTTC.

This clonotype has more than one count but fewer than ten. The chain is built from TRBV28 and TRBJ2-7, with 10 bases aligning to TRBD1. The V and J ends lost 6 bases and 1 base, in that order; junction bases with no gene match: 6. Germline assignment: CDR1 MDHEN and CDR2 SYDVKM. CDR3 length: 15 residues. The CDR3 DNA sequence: TGTGCCAGCAGACTGGGACAGGGGAGATCCTACGAGCAGTACTTC. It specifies CASRLGQGRSYEQYF.

CDR3 coding DNA: TGCGCCAGCAGCTTCCCCGGGAGGAACACTGAAGCTTTCTTT. Protein product: CASSFPGRNTEAFF. V gene TRBV5-1 combines with J gene TRBJ1-1; D unclear. The CDR3 is made up of 14 amino acids. Trimming removed 2 bases at V and 1 base at J, with 9 bases between. CDR1 and CDR2 from the germline V gene are SGHRS and YFSETQ. The full variable domain, rest sourced from reference TRBV5-1 and TRBJ1-1, is KAGVTQTPRYLIKTRGQQVTLSCSPISGHRSVSWYQQTPGQGLQFLFEYFSETQRNKGNFPGRFSGRQFSNSRSEMNVSTLELGDSALYLCASSFPGRNTEAFFGQGTRLTVV.

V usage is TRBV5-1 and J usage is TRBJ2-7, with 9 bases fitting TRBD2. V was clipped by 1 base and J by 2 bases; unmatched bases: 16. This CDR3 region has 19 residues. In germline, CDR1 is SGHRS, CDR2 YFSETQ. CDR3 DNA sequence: TGCGCCAGCAGCTTGAAGGGGTTCGGGCTAGCGGGGACCACCTACGAGCAGTACTTC. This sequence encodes CASSLKGFGLAGTTYEQYF.

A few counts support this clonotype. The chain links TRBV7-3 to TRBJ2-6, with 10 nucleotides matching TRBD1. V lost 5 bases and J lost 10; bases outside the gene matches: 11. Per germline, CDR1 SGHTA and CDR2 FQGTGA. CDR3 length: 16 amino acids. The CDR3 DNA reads TGTGCCAGCAGCGCTGGGACAGGGGTGGGAATTAACGTCCTGACTTTC. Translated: CASSAGTGVGINVLTF.

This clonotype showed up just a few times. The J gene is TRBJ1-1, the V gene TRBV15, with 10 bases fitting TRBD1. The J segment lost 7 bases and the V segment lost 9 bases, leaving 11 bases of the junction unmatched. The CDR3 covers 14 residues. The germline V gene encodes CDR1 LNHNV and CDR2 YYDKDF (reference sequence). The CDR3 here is CATSPGTGAYEAFF. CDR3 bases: TGTGCCACTAGCCCAGGGACAGGGGCATATGAAGCTTTCTTT.

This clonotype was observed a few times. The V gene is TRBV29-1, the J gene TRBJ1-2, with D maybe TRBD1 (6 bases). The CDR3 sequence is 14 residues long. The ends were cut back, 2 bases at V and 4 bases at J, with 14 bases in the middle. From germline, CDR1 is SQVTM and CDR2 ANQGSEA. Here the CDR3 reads CSVESPGALYGYTF. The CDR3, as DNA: TGCAGCGTTGAATCGCCGGGGGCTCTCTATGGCTACACCTTC.

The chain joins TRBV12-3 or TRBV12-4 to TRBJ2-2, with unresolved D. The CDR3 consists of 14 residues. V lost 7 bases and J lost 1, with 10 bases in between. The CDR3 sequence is CASTLPGNTGELFF. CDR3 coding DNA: TGTGCCAGCACTCTGCCAGGGAACACCGGGGAGCTGTTTTTT.

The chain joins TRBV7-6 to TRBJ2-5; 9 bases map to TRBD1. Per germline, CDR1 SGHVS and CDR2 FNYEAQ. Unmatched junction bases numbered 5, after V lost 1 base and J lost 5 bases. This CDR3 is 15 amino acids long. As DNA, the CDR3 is TGTGCCAGCAGCTTAGGGACAGGGGTCGCGGAGACCCAGTACTTC. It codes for CASSLGTGVAETQYF.

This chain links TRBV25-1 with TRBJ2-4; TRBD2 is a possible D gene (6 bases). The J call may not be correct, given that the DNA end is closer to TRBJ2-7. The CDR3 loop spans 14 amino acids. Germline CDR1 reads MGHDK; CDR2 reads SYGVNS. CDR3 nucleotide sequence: TGTGCCAGCAGTGATGGAGGGGTGGGCTACGAGCAGTACTTC. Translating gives CASSDGGVGYEQYF.

The CDR3 DNA reads TGTGCCAGCTCAGGATCTGGGGACAGCTACACTGAAGCTTTCTTT. It translates to CASSGSGDSYTEAFF. The chain combines TRBV12-3 or TRBV12-4 with TRBJ1-1; 7 bases match TRBD1. The CDR3 runs to 15 residues. Trimming at V came to 8 bases and at J to 3 bases, leaving 12 bases not matched to a gene.

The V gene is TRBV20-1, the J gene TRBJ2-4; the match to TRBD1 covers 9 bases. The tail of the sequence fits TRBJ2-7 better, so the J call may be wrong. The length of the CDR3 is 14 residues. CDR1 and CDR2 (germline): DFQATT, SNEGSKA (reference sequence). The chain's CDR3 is CSAREGQGSREQYF. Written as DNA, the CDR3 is TGCAGTGCTAGGGAGGGACAGGGCTCCCGCGAGCAGTACTTC.

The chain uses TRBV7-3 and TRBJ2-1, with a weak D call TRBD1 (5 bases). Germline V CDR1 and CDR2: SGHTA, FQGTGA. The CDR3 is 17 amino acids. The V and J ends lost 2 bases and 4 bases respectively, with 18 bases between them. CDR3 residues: CASSLGRANWDYNEQFF. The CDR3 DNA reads TGTGCCAGCAGCTTAGGCAGGGCCAATTGGGATTACAATGAGCAGTTCTTC.

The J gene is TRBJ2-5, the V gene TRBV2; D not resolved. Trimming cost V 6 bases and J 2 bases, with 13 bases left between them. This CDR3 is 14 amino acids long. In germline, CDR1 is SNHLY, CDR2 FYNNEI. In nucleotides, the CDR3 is TGTGCCAGCAGGGAAAGGAACGGTCAAGAGACCCAGTACTTC. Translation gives CASRERNGQETQYF.

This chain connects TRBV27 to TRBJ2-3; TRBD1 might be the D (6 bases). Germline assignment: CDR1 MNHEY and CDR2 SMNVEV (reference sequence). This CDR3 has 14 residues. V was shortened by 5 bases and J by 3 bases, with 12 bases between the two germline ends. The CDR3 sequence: CASSPEGGTDTQYF. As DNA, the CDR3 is TGTGCCAGCAGTCCTGAAGGGGGTACAGATACGCAGTATTTT.

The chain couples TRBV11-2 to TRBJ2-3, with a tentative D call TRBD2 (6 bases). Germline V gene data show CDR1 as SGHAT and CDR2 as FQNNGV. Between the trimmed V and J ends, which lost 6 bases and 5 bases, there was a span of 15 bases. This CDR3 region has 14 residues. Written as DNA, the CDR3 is TGTGCCAGCAGGGCGCCGGGAGTTGGAGATACGCAGTATTTT. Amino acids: CASRAPGVGDTQYF.

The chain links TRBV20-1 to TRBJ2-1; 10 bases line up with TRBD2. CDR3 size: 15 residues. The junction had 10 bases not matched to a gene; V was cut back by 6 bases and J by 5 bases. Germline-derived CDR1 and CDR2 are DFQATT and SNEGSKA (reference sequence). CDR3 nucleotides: TGCAGTGCCCGACCCCTAGCGGGAGTTCACAATGAGCAGTTCTTC. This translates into CSARPLAGVHNEQFF.

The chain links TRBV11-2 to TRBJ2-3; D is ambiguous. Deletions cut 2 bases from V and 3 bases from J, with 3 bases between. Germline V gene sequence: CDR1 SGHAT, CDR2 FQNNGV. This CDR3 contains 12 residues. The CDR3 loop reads CASSLWTDTQYF. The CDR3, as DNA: TGTGCCAGCAGCTTATGGACAGATACGCAGTATTTT.

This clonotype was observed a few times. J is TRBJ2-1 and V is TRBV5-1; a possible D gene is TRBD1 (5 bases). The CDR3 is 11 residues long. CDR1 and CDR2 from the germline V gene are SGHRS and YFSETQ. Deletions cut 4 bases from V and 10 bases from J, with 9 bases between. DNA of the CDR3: TGCGCCAGCAGCCTAGGGGCAGAGCAGTTCTTC. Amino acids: CASSLGAEQFF. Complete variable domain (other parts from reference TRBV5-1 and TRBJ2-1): KAGVTQTPRYLIKTRGQQVTLSCSPISGHRSVSWYQQTPGQGLQFLFEYFSETQRNKGNFPGRFSGRQFSNSRSEMNVSTLELGDSALYLCASSLGAEQFFGPGTRLTVL.

CDR3 protein: CASSPRQVNYNEQFF. In DNA form, the CDR3 reads TGTGCCAGCTCACCAAGACAGGTAAACTACAATGAGCAGTTCTTC. The chain combines TRBV18 with TRBJ2-1, with D maybe TRBD1 (6 bases). V was shortened by 2 bases and J by 3 bases, with 11 bases between the two germline ends. Germline-derived CDR1 and CDR2 are KGHSH and LQKENI. The CDR3 contains 15 residues.

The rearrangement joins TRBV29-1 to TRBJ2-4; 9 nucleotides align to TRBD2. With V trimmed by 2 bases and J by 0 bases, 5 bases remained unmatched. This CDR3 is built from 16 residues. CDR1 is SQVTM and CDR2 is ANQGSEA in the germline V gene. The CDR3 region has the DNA TGCAGCGTTGAAAGAGGCGGGGGGGGAGCCAAAAACATTCAGTACTTC. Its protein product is CSVERGGGGAKNIQYF. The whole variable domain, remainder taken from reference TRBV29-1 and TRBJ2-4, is SAVISQKPSRDICQRGTSLTIQCQVDSQVTMMFWYRQQPGQSLTLIATANQGSEATYESGFVIDKFPISRPNLTFSTLTVSNMSPEDSSIYLCSVERGGGGAKNIQYFGAGTRLSVL.

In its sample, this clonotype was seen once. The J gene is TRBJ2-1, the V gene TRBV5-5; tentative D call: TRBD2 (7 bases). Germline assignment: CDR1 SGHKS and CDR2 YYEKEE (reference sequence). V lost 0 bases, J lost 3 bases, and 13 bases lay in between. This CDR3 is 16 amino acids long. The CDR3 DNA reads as TGTGCCAGCAGCTTGGGGGGGGCGGGGGTCTACAATGAGCAGTTCTTC. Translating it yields CASSLGGAGVYNEQFF.